Here is one T cell receptor beta chain with its context. Its antigen is not identified. These data originate in a study of cytomegalovirus exposure and HLA in healthy donors. Notes on the study in general: Despite most TCR sequences being rare, some public TCRs occurred in many donors. Previously analyzed data showed that most TCR beta V segments were productive at a frequency of about 87% or about 30%. Later analysis identified several of the most significant clusters that appeared linked to common viral pathogens.

60 Vbeta and 13 Jbeta primers were used in PCR. Sequencing used immunoSEQ multiplex PCR; TCRdb keeps in-frame clones, though not all of them. Among roughly 150,000 clones listed, more than 60% were seen once. Germline CDR1 reads MNHEY; CDR2 reads SMNVEV (reference sequence). The CDR3 is 13 amino acids. Between the trimmed V and J ends, which lost 10 bases and 8 bases, there was a span of 20 bases. Donors in the study were healthy people who gave bone marrow. The source of this sequence is a man aged 18 to 29 in good health and CMV-seropositive. The rearrangement uses TRBV27 and TRBJ1-2, with a tentative D call TRBD1 (5 bases). Sequencing was carried out using PBMCs. CDR3 nucleotides: TGTGCCACCGGGGGAGGAGCGGCGGAGGGCTACACCTTC. The encoded protein is CATGGGAAEGYTF.